This TCR beta chain was identified in a study of T cells after yellow fever vaccination. TCRdb ran MiXCR on the 5' RACE reads and lists one entry per CDR3 protein. The data contain about 25,000 distinct CDR3 sequences, less than 3.5% of them singletons. Study results and limitations: Overall, a small share of clonotypes was seen in both CD4 and CD8 compartments. Bulk-population clonotypes that are abundant could appear as contaminants in FACS-sorted repertoires. Among primary-vaccination clones, most reappeared after the booster, at almost 98% for CD4 and more than 75% for CD8.

This clonotype was observed many times. Trimming left V 5 bases short and J 8 bases short, with 9 bases between. CDR3 length: 12 residues. The sample here was PBMCs, either bulk or a sorted T-cell subset (CD4+, CD8+, memory, or dextramer-sorted; not recorded which), taken roughly seven weeks after the first yellow fever vaccination. V is TRBV12-3 or TRBV12-4 and J is TRBJ2-2; TRBD2 might be the D (6 bases). This TCR derives from a man between 18 and 35 years old who received the YFV17D yellow fever vaccine. The CDR3 sequence is CASSPGSGELFF. Here the CDR3 DNA reads TGTGCCAGCAGTCCCGGGAGTGGGGAGCTGTTTTTT.